This TCR beta chain was sequenced for a study of blood T cells in healthy people across ages. Findings and caveats of the study: Any changes in expanded clonotypes were possibly confounded, as donor CMV status remained unknown.

For the second PCR, which ran for roughly 6 to 12 cycles, a sample-barcoded 5' primer and a J-beta primer mix were used. MiXCR was run by TCRdb on the 5' RACE reads, yielding one entry per CDR3 protein. This table holds about 1 million distinct CDR3 sequences, about 25% found once. This clonotype was picked up a small number of times. No antigen is known for it. A much larger clone lies one base from this, so it may be a read error. The CDR3 is 13 residues long. Germline lookup yields CDR1 DFQATT and CDR2 SNEGSKA (reference sequence). J gave up 8 bases and V 6 bases, and 8 bases lay outside the gene matches. This sample was shared with a second study, whose subject was T cells of mothers and their children. From that study: Second-PCR primer M1S introduced sample barcodes and 2-4 random nucleotides.

The chain couples TRBV20-1 to TRBJ2-1; 9 bases align to TRBD2. The specimen was blood. The sequence came from a girl aged 2-10 years in good health. This CDR3 is CSARGRAIDEQFF. CDR3 in DNA: TGCAGTGCCCGCGGGAGGGCCATCGATGAGCAGTTCTTC.